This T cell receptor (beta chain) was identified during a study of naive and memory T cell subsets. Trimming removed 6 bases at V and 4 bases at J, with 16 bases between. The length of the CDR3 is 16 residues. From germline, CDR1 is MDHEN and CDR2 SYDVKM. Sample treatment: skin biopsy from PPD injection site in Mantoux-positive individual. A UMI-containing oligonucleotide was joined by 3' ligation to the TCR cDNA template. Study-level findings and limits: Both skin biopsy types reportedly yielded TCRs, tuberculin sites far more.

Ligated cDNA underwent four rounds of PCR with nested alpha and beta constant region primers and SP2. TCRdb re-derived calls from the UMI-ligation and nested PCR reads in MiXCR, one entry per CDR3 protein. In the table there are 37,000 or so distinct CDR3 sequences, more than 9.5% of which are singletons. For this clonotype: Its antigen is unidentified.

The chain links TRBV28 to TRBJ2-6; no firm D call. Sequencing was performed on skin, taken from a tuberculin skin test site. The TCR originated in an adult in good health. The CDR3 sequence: CASSRPMASGANVLTF. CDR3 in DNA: TGTGCCAGCAGCCGCCCCATGGCAAGCGGGGCCAACGTCCTGACTTTC.